This TCR beta chain originates from a study of blood T cell repertoires in COVID-19. Study details: T cells, B-cell-depleted T cells, or PBMCs provided the cDNA or gDNA that served as material.

The authors' processing: Quantification of nucleated cells was approximated via reference gene primer amplification. Method: immunoSEQ multiplex PCR; TCRdb's copy keeps in-frame clones and lacks some. That table furnishes V, J and clone size, whereas the DNA furnished D and trimming. The sample holds about 250,000 clones; 65% to 90% are singletons and the top ten take around 9.8%. V was trimmed by 2 bases and J by 6 bases, leaving 10 bases between them. Germline V gene sequence: CDR1 MNHEY, CDR2 SMNVEV (reference sequence). This CDR3 spans 13 amino acids. Study members were between about 18 and 90 years old and lived in fewer than 30 US regions. Each participant's cohort was designated according to participant-reported clinical history.

This chain links TRBV27 with TRBJ1-2; unclear D gene. The origin of this receptor is a woman aged 45-60 years with acute COVID-19. The sequenced sample consisted of PBMCs or T cells enriched from blood (not recorded which). The CDR3 protein is CASSLVAGDGYTF. Here the CDR3 DNA reads TGTGCCAGCAGTTTAGTAGCCGGTGATGGCTACACCTTC.